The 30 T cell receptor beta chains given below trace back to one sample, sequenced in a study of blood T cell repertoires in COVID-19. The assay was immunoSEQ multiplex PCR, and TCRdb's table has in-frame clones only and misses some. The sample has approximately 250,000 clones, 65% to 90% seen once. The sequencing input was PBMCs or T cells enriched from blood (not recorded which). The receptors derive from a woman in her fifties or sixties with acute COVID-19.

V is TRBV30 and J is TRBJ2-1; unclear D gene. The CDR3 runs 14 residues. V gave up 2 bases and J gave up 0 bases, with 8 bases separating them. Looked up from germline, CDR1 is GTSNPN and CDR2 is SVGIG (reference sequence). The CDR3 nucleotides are TGTGCCTGGAGTCACTCGAGCTCCTACAATGAGCAGTTCTTC. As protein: CAWSHSSSYNEQFF.

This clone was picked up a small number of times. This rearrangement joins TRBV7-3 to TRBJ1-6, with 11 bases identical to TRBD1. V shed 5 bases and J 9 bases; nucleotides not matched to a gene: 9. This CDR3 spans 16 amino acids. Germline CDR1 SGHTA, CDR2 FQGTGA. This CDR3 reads CASSAWDRGATSPLHF. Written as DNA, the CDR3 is TGTGCCAGCAGCGCCTGGGACAGGGGGGCTACTTCACCCCTCCACTTT.

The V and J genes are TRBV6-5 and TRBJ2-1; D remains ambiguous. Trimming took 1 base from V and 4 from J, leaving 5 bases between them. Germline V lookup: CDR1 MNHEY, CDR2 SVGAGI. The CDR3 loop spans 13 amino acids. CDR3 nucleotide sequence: TGTGCCAGCAGTTACTTTCCATACAATGAGCAGTTCTTC. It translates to CASSYFPYNEQFF.

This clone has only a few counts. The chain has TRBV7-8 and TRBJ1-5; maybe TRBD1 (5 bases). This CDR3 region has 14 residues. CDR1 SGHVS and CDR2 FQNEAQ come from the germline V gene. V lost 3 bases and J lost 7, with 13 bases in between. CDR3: CASSFAGKEQPQHF. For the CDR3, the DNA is TGTGCCAGCAGCTTCGCAGGGAAGGAGCAGCCCCAGCATTTT.

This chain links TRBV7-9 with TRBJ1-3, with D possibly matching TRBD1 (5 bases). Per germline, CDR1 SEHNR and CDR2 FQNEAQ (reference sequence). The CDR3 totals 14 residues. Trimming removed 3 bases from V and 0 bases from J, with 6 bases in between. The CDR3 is CASSLTASGNTIYF. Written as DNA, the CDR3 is TGTGCCAGCAGCTTGACAGCCTCTGGAAACACCATATATTTT.

The CDR3, as DNA: TGTGCCAGCAGCTTAGCGAGGGGGCTAGCGGGGGGAAACGAGCAGTACTTC. Translating it yields CASSLARGLAGGNEQYF. V and J are TRBV7-6 and TRBJ2-7; 11 bases fit TRBD2. The V segment lost 0 bases and the J segment 5 bases; nucleotides outside the gene matches: 9. The germline gives CDR1 SGHVS, CDR2 FNYEAQ. The CDR3 runs 17 residues.

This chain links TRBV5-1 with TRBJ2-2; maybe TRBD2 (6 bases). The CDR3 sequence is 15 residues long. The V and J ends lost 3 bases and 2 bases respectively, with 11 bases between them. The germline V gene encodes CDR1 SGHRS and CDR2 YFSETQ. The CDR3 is CASSSGDRNTGELFF. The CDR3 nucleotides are TGCGCCAGCAGCTCGGGGGACCGAAACACCGGGGAGCTGTTTTTT.

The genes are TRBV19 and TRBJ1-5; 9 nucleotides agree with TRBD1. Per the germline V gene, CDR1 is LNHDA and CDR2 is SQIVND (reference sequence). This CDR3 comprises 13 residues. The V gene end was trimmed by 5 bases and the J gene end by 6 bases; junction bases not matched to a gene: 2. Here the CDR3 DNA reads TGTGCCAGTAGTCTACAGGGGGCTCAGCCCCAGCATTTT. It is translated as CASSLQGAQPQHF.

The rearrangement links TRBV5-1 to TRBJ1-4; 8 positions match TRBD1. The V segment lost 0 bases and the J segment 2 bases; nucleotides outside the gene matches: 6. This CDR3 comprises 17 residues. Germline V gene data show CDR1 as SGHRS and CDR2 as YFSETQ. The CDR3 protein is CASSLGGQGGTNEKLFF. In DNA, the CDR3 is TGCGCCAGCAGCTTGGGTGGACAGGGCGGCACTAATGAAAAACTGTTTTTT.

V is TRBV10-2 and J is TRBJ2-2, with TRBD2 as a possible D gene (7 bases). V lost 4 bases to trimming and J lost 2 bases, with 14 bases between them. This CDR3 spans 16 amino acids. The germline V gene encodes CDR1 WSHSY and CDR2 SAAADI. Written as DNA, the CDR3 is TGCGCCAGCAGTGGGACGGGGGGCTCAAACACCGGGGAGCTGTTTTTT. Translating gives CASSGTGGSNTGELFF.

The CDR3, as DNA: TGTGCCAGCAGCCAGGGGCCCGGGGAGCTGTTTTTT. Translating it yields CASSQGPGELFF. The chain recombines TRBV5-6 with TRBJ2-2; a possible D gene is TRBD1 (6 bases). Germline loops: CDR1 SGHDT, CDR2 YYEEEE. The length of the CDR3 is 12 residues. Trimming pared 4 bases from V and 6 bases from J, leaving 7 bases between.

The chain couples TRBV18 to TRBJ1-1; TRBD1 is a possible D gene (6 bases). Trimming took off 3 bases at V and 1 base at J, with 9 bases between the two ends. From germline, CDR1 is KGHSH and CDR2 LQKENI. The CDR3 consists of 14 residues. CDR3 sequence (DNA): TGTGCCAGCTCACCCCAGGGGACGAACACTGAAGCTTTCTTT. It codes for CASSPQGTNTEAFF.

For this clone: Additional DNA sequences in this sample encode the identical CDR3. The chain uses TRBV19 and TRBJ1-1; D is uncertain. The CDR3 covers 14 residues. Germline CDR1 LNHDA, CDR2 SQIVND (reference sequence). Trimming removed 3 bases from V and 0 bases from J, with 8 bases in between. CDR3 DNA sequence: TGTGCCAGTAGTATCCAGGTTATGAACACTGAAGCTTTCTTT. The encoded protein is CASSIQVMNTEAFF.

The chain's CDR3 is CASSLRSNQPQHF. CDR3 DNA: TGTGCCAGCAGCTTGCGTAGCAATCAGCCCCAGCATTTT. This rearrangement joins TRBV12-3 or TRBV12-4 to TRBJ1-5, with D unclear. The CDR3 is 13 amino acids. Trimming took off 6 bases at V and 0 bases at J, with 6 bases between the two ends.

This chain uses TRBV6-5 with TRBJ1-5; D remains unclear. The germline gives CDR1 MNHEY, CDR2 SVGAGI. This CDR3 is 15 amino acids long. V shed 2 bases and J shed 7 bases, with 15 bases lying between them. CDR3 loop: CASSYQDGDGQPQHF. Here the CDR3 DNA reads TGTGCCAGCAGTTACCAAGACGGCGACGGGCAGCCCCAGCATTTT.

CDR3 in DNA: TGTGCCAGCAGCCAAGAAGGGGCGACCCTCTACACCTTC. It yields the protein CASSQEGATLYTF. The rearrangement links TRBV14 to TRBJ1-2, with TRBD1 as a possible D gene (5 bases). Germline loops: CDR1 SGHDN, CDR2 FVKESK. The CDR3 extends over 13 amino acids. The V gene lost 0 bases and the J gene lost 10 bases, with 12 bases spanning the gap. The variable domain in full, with the rest retrieved from reference TRBV14 and TRBJ1-2, is EAGVTQFPSHSVIEKGQTVTLRCDPISGHDNLYWYRRVMGKEIKFLLHFVKESKQDESGMPNNRFLAERTGGTYSTLKVQPAELEDSGVYFCASSQEGATLYTFGSGTRLTVV.

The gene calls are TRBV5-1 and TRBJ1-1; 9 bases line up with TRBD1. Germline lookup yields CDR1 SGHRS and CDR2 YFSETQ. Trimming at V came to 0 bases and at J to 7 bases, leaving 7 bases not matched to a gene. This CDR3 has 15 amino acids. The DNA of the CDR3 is TGCGCCAGCAGCTTGGCAGGGACAGGGCGAGATGAAGCTTTCTTT. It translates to CASSLAGTGRDEAFF.

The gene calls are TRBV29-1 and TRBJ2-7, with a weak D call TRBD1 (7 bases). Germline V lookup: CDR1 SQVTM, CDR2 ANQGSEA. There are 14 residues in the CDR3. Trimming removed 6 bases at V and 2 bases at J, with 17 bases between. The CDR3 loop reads CSVRKEGATYEQYF. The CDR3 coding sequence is TGCAGCGTAAGAAAGGAGGGGGCGACCTACGAGCAGTACTTC.

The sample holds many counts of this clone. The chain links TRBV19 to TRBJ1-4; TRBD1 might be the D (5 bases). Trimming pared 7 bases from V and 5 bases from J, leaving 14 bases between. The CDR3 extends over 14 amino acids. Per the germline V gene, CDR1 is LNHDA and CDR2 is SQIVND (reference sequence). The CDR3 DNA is TGTGCCAGTACCCCGTGGGGCCTAAATGAAAAACTGTTTTTT. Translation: CASTPWGLNEKLFF.

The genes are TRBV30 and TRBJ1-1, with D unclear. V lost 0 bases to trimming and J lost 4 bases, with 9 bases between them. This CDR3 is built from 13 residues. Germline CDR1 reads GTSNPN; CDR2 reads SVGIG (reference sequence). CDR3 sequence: CAWSVRSGTEAFF. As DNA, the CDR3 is TGTGCCTGGAGTGTTAGGTCGGGCACTGAAGCTTTCTTT.

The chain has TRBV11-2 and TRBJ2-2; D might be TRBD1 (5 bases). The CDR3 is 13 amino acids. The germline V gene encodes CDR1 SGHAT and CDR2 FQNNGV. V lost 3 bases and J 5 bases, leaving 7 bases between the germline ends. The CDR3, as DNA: TGTGCCAGCAGCTTCAAGGGGACCGGGGAGCTGTTTTTT. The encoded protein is CASSFKGTGELFF.

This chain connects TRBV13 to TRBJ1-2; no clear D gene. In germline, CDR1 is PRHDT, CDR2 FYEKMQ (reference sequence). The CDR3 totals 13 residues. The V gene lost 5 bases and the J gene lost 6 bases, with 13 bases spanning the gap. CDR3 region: CASSRTGKDGYTF. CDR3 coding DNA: TGTGCCAGCAGCCGGACGGGGAAGGATGGCTACACCTTC.

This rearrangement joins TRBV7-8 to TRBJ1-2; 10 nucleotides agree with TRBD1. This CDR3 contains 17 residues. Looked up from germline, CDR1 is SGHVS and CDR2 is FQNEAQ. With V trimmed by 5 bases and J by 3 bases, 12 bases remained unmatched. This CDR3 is CASSLPTGGYPYYGYTF. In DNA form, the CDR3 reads TGTGCCAGCAGCCTCCCGACAGGGGGCTATCCCTACTATGGCTACACCTTC. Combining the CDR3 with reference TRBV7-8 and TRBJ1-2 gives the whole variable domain GAGVSQSPRYKVAKRGQDVALRCDPISGHVSLFWYQQALGQGPEFLTYFQNEAQLDKSGLPSDRFFAERPEGSVSTLKIQRTQQEDSAVYLCASSLPTGGYPYYGYTFGSGTRLTVV.

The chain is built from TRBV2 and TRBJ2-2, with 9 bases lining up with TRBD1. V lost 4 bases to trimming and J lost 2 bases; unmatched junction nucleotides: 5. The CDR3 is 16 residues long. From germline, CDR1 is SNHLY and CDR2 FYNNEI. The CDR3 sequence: CASSAPTGGNTGELFF. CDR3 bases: TGTGCCAGCAGTGCGCCAACAGGGGGCAACACCGGGGAGCTGTTTTTT.

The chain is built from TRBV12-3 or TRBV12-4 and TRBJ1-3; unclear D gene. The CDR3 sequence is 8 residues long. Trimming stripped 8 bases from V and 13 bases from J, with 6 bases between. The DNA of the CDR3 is TGTGCCAGCCCCCTAATATATTTT. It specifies CASPLIYF.

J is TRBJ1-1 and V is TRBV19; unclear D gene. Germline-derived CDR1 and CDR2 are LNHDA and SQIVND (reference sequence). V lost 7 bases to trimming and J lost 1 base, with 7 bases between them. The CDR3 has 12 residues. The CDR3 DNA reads TGTGCCAGTATCGCCAGGAACACTGAAGCTTTCTTT. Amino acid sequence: CASIARNTEAFF.

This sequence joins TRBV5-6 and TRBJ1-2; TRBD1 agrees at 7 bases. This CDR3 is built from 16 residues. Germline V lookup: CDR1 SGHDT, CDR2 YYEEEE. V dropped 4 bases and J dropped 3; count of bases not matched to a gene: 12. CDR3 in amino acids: CASSVTGTAFYYGYTF. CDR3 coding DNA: TGTGCCAGCAGCGTGACCGGGACAGCGTTTTACTATGGCTACACCTTC.

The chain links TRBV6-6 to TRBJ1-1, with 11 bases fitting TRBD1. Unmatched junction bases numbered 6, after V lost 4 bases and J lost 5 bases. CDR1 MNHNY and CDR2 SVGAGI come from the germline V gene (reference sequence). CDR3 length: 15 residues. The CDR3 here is CASSSPDRGLTEAFF. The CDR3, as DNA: TGTGCCAGCAGTTCCCCGGACAGGGGGCTTACTGAAGCTTTCTTT.

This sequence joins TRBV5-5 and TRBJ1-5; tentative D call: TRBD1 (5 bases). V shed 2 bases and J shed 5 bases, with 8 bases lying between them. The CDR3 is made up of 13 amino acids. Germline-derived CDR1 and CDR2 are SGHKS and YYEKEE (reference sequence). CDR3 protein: CASSLTGDQPQHF. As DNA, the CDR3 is TGTGCCAGCAGCTTAACGGGGGATCAGCCCCAGCATTTT. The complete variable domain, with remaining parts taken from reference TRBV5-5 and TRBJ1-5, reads DAGVTQSPTHLIKTRGQQVTLRCSPISGHKSVSWYQQVLGQGPQFIFQYYEKEERGRGNFPDRFSARQFPNYSSELNVNALLLGDSALYLCASSLTGDQPQHFGDGTRLSIL.

CDR3 region: CASSAGTSREAFF. The CDR3 nucleotides are TGTGCCAGTAGTGCCGGGACAAGCCGGGAAGCTTTCTTT. The chain employs TRBV19 and TRBJ1-1; weak D call: TRBD1 (6 bases). There are 13 residues in the CDR3. CDR1 LNHDA and CDR2 SQIVND come from the germline V gene (reference sequence). Trimming took off 5 bases at V and 8 bases at J, with 15 bases between the two ends.